This TCR beta chain was retrieved from a study of blood T cell repertoires in COVID-19. Study-level information: Acute-phase and convalescent COVID-19 samples originated in the United States, Italy and Spain. Sources were T cells, B-cell-depleted T cells, or PBMCs; the material itself was cDNA or gDNA.

In the authors' methods: Amplification with reference gene primers provided the estimates of nucleated cell counts. Method: immunoSEQ multiplex PCR; TCRdb's copy keeps in-frame clones and lacks some. V and J calls plus clone size are reproduced from that table; the DNA served to infer D and trimming. The sample contains some 700,000 clones, about 90% of which appear only once. Germline V gene data show CDR1 as LGHNA and CDR2 as YNFKEQ. There are 14 residues in the CDR3. Trimming pared 0 bases from V and 4 bases from J, leaving 9 bases between. This clone came up a few times. The chain carries TRBV4-2 and TRBJ1-2, with D unclear. Sample: peripheral blood. The sequence came from a woman between 18 and 29 years old with acute or convalescent COVID-19. This CDR3 reads CASSQDLSSYGYTF. The CDR3 nucleotides are TGTGCCAGCAGCCAAGATCTGAGTAGCTATGGCTACACCTTC.